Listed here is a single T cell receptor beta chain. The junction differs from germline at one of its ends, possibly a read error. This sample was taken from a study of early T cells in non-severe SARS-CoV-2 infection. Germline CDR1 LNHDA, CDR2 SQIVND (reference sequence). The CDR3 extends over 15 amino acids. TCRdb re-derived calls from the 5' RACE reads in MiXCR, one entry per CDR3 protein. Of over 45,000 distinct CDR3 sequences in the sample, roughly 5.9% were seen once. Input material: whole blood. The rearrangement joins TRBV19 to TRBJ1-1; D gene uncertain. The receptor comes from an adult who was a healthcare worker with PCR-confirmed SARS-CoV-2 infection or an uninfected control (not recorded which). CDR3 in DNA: TGTGCCAGTAGGATAGATCGAGCCCCTAACACTGAAGCTTTCTTT. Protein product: CASRIDRAPNTEAFF.